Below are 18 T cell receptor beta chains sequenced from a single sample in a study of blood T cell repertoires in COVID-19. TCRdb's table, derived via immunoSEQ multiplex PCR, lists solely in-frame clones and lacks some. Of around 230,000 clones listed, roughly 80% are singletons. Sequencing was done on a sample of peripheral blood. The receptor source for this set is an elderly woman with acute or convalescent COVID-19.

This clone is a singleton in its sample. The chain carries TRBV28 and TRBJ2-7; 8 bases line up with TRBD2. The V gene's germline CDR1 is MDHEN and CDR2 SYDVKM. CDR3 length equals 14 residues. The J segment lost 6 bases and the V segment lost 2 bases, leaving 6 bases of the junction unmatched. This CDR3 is CASSLTGGPGEQYF. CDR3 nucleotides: TGTGCCAGCAGTTTAACGGGAGGGCCAGGCGAGCAGTACTTC.

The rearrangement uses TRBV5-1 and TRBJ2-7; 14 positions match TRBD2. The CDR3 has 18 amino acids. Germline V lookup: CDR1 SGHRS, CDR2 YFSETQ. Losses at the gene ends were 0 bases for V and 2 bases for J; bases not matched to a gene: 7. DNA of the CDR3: TGCGCCAGCAGCTTGGGTGGGACTAGCGGGGGACTAGCCTACGAGCAGTACTTC. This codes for CASSLGGTSGGLAYEQYF.

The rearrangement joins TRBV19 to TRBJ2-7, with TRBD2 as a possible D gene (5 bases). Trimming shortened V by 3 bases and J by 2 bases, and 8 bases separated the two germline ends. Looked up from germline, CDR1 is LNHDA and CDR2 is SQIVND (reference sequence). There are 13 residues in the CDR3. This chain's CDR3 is CASSISRAYEQYF. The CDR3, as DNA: TGTGCCAGTAGTATTTCGCGGGCCTACGAGCAGTACTTC.

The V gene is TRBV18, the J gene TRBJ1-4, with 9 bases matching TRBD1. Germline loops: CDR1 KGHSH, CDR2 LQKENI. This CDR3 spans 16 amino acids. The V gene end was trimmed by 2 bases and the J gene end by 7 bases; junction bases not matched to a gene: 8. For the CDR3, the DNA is TGTGCCAGCTCACCATATGAGGGACAGGGCGTTGAAAAACTGTTTTTT. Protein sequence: CASSPYEGQGVEKLFF.

CDR3 sequence reads: CASTLGGGNEKLFF. The CDR3 DNA reads as TGCGCCAGCACCCTTGGAGGCGGGAATGAAAAACTGTTTTTT. The V and J genes are TRBV5-1 and TRBJ1-4; D unresolved. The CDR3 sequence is 14 residues long. Germline V CDR1 and CDR2: SGHRS, YFSETQ. V dropped 6 bases and J dropped 5 bases, with 14 bases sitting between them.

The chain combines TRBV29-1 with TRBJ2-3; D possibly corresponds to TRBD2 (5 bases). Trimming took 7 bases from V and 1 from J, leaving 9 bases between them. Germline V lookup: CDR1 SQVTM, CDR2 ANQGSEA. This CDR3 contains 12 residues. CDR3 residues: CSAYGGTDTQYF. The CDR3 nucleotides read TGCAGCGCTTACGGGGGCACAGATACGCAGTATTTT.

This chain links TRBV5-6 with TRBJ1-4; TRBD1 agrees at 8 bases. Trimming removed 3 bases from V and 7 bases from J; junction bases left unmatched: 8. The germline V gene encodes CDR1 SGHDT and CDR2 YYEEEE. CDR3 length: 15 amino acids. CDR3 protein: CASSSQGDWAEKLFF. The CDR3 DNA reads TGTGCCAGCAGCTCACAGGGGGACTGGGCTGAAAAACTGTTTTTT. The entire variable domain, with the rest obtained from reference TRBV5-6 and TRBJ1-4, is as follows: DAGVTQSPTHLIKTRGQQVTLRCSPKSGHDTVSWYQQALGQGPQFIFQYYEEEERQRGNFPDRFSGHQFPNYSSELNVNALLLGDSALYLCASSSQGDWAEKLFFGSGTQLSVL.

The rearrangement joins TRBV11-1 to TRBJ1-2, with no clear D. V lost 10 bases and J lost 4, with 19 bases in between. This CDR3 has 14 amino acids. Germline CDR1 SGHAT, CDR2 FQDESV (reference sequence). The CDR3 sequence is CAKTPPGRGYGYTF. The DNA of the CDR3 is TGTGCCAAGACTCCCCCCGGCCGGGGCTATGGCTACACCTTC.

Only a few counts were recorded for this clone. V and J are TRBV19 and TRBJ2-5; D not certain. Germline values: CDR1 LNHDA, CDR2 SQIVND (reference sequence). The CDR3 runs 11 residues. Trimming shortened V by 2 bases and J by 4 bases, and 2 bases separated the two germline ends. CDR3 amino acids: CASSIRETQYF. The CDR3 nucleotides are TGTGCCAGTAGTATACGAGAGACCCAGTACTTC.

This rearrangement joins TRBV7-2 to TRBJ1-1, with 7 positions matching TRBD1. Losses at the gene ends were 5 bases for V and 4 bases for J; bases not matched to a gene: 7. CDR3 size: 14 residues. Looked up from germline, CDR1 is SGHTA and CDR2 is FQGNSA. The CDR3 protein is CASSKPDRVTEAFF. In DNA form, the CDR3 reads TGTGCCAGCAGCAAACCAGACAGGGTCACTGAAGCTTTCTTT.

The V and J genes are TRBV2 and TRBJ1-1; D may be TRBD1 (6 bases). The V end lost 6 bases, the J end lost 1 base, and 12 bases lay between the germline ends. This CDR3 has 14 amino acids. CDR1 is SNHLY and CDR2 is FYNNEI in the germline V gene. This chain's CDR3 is CASSKGQTNTEAFF. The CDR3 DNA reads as TGTGCCAGCAGCAAGGGACAAACGAACACTGAAGCTTTCTTT.

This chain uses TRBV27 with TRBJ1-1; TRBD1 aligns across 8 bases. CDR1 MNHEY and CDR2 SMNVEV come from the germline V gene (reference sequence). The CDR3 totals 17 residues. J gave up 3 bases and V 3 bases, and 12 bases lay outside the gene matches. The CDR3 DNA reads TGTGCCAGCAGTTTGGCGAACAGACAGGGGTGGTACACTGAAGCTTTCTTT. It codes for CASSLANRQGWYTEAFF.

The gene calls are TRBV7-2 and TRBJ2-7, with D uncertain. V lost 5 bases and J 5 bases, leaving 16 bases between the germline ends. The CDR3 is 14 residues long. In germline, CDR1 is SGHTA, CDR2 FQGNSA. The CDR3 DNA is TGTGCCAGCAGCCGTCAGTCAAACAGCAACGAGCAGTACTTC. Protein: CASSRQSNSNEQYF.

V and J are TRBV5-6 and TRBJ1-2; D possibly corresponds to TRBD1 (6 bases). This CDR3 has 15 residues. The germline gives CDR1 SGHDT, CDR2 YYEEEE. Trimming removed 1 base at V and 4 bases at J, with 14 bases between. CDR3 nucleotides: TGTGCCAGCAGCTTGAGGGGGTCCATATTCTATGGCTACACCTTC. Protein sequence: CASSLRGSIFYGYTF.

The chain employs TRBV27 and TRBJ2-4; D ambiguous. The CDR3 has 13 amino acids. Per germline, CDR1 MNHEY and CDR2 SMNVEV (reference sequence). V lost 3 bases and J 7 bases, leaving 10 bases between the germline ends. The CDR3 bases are TGTGCCAGCAGTTTGGATAGACTGAACATTCAGTACTTC. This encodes CASSLDRLNIQYF.

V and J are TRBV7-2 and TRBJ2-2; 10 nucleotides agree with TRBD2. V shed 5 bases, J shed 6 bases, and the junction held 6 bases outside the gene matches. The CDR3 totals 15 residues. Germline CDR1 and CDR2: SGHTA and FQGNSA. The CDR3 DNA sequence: TGTGCCAGCAGCCTTAGCGGGGGGCAGGCCGGGGAGCTGTTTTTT. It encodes CASSLSGGQAGELFF.

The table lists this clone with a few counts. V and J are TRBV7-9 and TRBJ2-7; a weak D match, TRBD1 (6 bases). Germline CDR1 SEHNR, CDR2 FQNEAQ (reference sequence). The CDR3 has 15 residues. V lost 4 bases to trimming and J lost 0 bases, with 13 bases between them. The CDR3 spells CASSSDSMISYEQYF. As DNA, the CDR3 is TGTGCCAGCAGCTCGGACAGCATGATCTCCTACGAGCAGTACTTC.

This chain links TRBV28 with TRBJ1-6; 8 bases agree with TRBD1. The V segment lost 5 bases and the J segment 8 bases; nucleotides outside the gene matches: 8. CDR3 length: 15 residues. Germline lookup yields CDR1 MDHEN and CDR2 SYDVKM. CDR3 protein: CASSRDRFRYSPLHF. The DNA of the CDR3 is TGTGCCAGCAGTCGGGACAGGTTCCGGTATTCACCCCTCCACTTT.